This entry describes one T cell receptor beta chain. Its target is not known. The conserved closing phenylalanine or tryptophan is absent in this CDR3, likely reflecting a read error. No DNA is shown, since the ends of the CDR3 on it are uncertain; the CDR3 is the one TCRdb lists. This record belongs to a study of molecular identifiers for immune sequencing clone quantification. The wider study: Across replicate runs, RNA obtained from around 20,000 or 100,000 naive CD8 cells was divided into five, with four undergoing sequencing. The study, taken as a whole, reports: Underestimated sizes of highly expanded clones could result from identical TCR molecules that share a barcode.

It was with previously described methods and listed TCR primers that bulk TCR libraries were made. TCRdb re-called the PCR reads with MiXCR, one entry per CDR3 protein. The data show roughly 12,000 distinct CDR3 sequences, roughly 15% seen once. Each library that profiled naive CD8 cells came from roughly 18,000 to 920,000 sorted cells with 10%, 30% or 50% RNA. CDR1 is MNHEY and CDR2 is SVGAGI in the germline V gene. The CDR3 is 17 amino acids in total, end residues counted. The chain recombines TRBV6-5 with TRBJ2-2; the listed D gene, TRBD2, was not tested against the DNA. This TCR was sampled from a human donor in good health. Some libraries in this study had Jurkat cell RNA spiked in. Sequencing was performed on naive CD8+ T cells from blood, with Jurkat cell RNA spiked in. Subset denoted: FACS-sorted CD8+CD4-CCR7+CD45RA+ naive T cells. The CDR3 protein is CASSYVSGSLYTGELLL.